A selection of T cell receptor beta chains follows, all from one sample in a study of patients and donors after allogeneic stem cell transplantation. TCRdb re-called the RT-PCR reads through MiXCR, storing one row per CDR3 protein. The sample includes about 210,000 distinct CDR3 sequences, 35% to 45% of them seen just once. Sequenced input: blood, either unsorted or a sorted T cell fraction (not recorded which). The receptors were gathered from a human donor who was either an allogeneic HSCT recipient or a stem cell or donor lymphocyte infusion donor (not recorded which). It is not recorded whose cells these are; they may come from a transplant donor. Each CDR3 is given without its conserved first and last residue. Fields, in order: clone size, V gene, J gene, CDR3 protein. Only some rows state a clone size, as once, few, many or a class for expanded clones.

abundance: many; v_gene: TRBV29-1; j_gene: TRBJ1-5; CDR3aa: SVSLQDPNQPQH
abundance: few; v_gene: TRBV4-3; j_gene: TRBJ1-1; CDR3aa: ASSQDRGRGSNTEAF
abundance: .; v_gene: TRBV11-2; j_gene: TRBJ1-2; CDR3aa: ASTPGGRGKPNYGYT
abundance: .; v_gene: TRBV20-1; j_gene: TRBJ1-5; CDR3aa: SANGGAGDQPQH
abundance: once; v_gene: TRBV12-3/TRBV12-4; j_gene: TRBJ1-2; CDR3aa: ASSSRGQGAASYGYT
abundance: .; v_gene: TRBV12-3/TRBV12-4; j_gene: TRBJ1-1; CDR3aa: ASKSAGTSEAF
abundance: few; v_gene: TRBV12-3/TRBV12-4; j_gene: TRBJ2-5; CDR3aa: ASSRQGFGETQY
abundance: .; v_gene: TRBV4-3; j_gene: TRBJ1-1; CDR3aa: ASSQDPGQGLQSTEAF
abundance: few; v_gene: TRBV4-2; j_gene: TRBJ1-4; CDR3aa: ASSQDQGERLNEKLF
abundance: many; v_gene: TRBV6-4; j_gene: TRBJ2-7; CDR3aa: ASPPSLQKVHEQY
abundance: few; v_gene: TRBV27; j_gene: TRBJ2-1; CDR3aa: ASSYIGEQF
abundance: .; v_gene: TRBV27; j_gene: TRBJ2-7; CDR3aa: ASSQPGGYEQY
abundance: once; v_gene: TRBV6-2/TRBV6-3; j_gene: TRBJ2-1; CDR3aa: ASSFRRDNEQF
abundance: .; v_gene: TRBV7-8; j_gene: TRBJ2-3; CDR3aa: ASSLSRTGGHTDTQY
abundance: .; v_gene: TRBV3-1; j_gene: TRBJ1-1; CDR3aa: ASSHLGGNENTEAF
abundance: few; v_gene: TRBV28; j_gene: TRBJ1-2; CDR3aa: ASSLDRWGYGYT
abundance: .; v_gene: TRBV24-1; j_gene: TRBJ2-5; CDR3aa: ATSDPGTGGTQY
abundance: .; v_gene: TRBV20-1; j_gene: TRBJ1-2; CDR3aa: SARQDRSYGYT
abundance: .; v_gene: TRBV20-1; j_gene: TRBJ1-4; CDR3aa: SASPGTGNEKLF
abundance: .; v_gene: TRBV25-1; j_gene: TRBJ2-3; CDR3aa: ASRQGSEGYTQY
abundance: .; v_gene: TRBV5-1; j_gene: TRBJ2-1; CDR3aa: ASSLVSPIEQF
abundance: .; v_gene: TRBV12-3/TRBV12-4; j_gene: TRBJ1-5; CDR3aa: ASSSSRDNQPQH
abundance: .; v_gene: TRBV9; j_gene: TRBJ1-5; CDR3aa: ASSVDGRAGQPQH
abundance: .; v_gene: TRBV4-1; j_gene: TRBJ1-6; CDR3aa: ASSQEGQLGNSPLH
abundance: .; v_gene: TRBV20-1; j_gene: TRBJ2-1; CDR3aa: SPQRDNNEQF
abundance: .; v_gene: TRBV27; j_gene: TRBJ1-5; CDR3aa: ASSLWGGNNQPQH
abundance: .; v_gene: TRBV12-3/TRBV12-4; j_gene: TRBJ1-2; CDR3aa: ASSLGDSGGDYGYT
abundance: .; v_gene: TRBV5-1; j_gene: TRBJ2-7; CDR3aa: ASSSSGQGAYEQY
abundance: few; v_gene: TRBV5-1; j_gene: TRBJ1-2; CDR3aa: ASSRRFPSNYGYT
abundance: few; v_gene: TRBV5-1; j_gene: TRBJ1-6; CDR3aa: ASSLPARDSPLH
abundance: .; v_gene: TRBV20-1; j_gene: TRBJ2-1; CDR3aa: SARDQAAGTRLF
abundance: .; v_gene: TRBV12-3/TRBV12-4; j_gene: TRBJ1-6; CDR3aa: ASSPIGGVGPLH
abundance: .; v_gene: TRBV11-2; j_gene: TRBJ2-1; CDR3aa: ASSLGGFAYNEQF
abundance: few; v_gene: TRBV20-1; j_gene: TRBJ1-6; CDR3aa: SATLSPDSNSPLH
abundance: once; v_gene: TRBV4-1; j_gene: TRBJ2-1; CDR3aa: ASSQGRGRLNNEQF
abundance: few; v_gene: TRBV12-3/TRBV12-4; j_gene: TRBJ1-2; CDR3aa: ASSFLVTARAYGYT